This TCR beta chain was recovered during a study of T cell repertoires and HLA-DP antigens. On this clone itself: Its antigen is unidentified.

This CDR3 contains 17 residues. Trimming shortened V by 5 bases and J by 2 bases, and 19 bases separated the two germline ends. The germline gives CDR1 MNHEY, CDR2 SMNVEV (reference sequence). Method: immunoSEQ multiplex PCR; TCRdb's copy keeps in-frame clones and lacks some. The sample contains approximately 110,000 clones, almost 95% of which appear only once. Study-wide results and caveats: No separate analysis of naive versus memory CD4+ cells was done. Antigen presentation used HeLa cells, with total CD4+ cells responding. Against one allele, clones undetected before culture averaged 36.3%; against the other, under 65%. Sorted CD137+ cells had clonality roughly 0.42 against both alloantigens, versus 0.035 to 0.05 pre-culture.

Sequencing input: CD4+ T cells from PBMCs. This sequence joins TRBV27 and TRBJ1-5; D is perhaps TRBD1 (6 bases). The receptor's source is a woman in her late teens or twenties in good health and CMV-seronegative. The CDR3 nucleotides read TGTGCCAGCAGTCCCGGACCCGGACAGCCTGGCAATCAGCCCCAGCATTTT. Translation: CASSPGPGQPGNQPQHF.